Listed below are T cell receptor beta chains from one sample, sequenced in a study of cytomegalovirus exposure and HLA in healthy donors. Data came from immunoSEQ multiplex PCR; TCRdb stores just in-frame clones and leaves some out. This sample's table reports tens of thousands of clones. Sequencing was done on a sample of PBMCs. The source of these receptors is a woman aged 40 to 49 in good health and CMV-seropositive. Both conserved end residues are part of each CDR3. A D gene is named only where the DNA matches it firmly.

cdr3_length d_call j_call v_call cdr3_nt cdr3_aa
13 - TRBJ1-5 TRBV30 TGTGCCTGGAGTGTTCGGGGGAATCAGCCCCAGCATTTT CAWSVRGNQPQHF
15 - TRBJ1-1 TRBV5-4 TGTGCCAGCAGCTTGAACGTACAGACGAACACTGAAGCTTTCTTT CASSLNVQTNTEAFF
14 - TRBJ2-1 TRBV18 TGTGCCAGCTCACCCGCGACTTTATACAATGAGCAGTTCTTC CASSPATLYNEQFF
14 TRBD1 TRBJ1-1 TRBV10-3 TGTGCCATCAGTCCAGGGGGATCGAACACTGAAGCTTTCTTT CAISPGGSNTEAFF
14 - TRBJ1-5 TRBV6-1 TGTGCCAGCCTGACCGGGACAAATCAAGGGACCCAGCATTTT CASLTGTNQGTQHF
14 TRBD1 TRBJ1-2 TRBV2 TGTGCCAGCAGTCTTCAGGGGGCGTACTATGGCTACACCTTC CASSLQGAYYGYTF
18 TRBD2 TRBJ2-2 TRBV10-3 TGTGCCATCAGTGAGTCTAACGGGAGGGCCAGAAACACCGGGGAGCTGTTTTTT CAISESNGRARNTGELFF
14 TRBD2 TRBJ2-3 TRBV28 TGTGCCAGCAGTTCCTTCGGGGGGGCATATACGCAGTATTTT CASSSFGGAYTQYF
13 - TRBJ1-1 TRBV6-5 TGTGCCACCCAATTGATAGCGGACACTGAAGCTTTCTTT CATQLIADTEAFF
15 TRBD2 TRBJ2-3 TRBV11-2 TGTGCCAGCAGCTTAGGACTAGCGGACACAGATACGCAGTATTTT CASSLGLADTDTQYF
14 TRBD1 TRBJ2-3 TRBV2 TGTGCCAGCAGTAGGACAGGGGCGTTTGATACGCAGTATTTT CASSRTGAFDTQYF
15 TRBD1 TRBJ1-4 TRBV6-6 TGTGCCAGCAGTTCGCCGGGACAGGGCCGGGAAAAACTGTTTTTT CASSSPGQGREKLFF
17 TRBD1 TRBJ2-3 TRBV7-9 TGTGCCAGCAGCCTAGCCGCCCCGGGACAGGGAAGAGATACGCAGTATTTT CASSLAAPGQGRDTQYF
13 - TRBJ1-4 TRBV6-5 TGTGCCAGCAGCTATCGAGATAATGAAAAACTGTTTTTT CASSYRDNEKLFF
14 - TRBJ2-2 TRBV9 TGTGCCAGCAGCCCGACAGTGCACACCGGGGAGCTGTTTTTT CASSPTVHTGELFF